The clone carrying this T cell receptor beta chain has more than one count but fewer than ten. Its antigen is still unknown. Germline assignment: CDR1 ENHRY and CDR2 SYGVKD. V was clipped by 4 bases and J by 2 bases; unmatched bases: 15. The CDR3 is made up of 19 amino acids. Unique molecular identifier tags were affixed to discrete cDNA molecules. TCRdb recomputed calls from the 5' RACE reads with MiXCR, one row per CDR3 protein. The sample contains about 110,000 distinct CDR3 sequences, about an eighth of which appear only once. This sample is drawn from a study of early T cells in non-severe SARS-CoV-2 infection. At the level of the study: The study sequenced bulk RNA from unsorted whole blood, with chains unpaired. Broader study findings: Anti-spike CD8 responses were favored in VDJdb matching, and private and CD4 specificities were missed.

The sequenced sample was whole blood. This chain uses TRBV10-3 with TRBJ2-3; 10 bases line up with TRBD2. The clonotype was recovered from an adult who was a healthcare worker with PCR-confirmed SARS-CoV-2 infection or an uninfected control (not recorded which). Here the CDR3 DNA reads TGTGCCATCAGTGCCCCGGGGGGCAGGAGCGGGAGGGCCACAGATACGCAGTATTTT. It codes for CAISAPGGRSGRATDTQYF.